Here is one T cell receptor beta chain with its context. Its antigen is unidentified. These data come from a study of early T cells in non-severe SARS-CoV-2 infection. Overall study context: Sequencing input comprised bulk RNA from unsorted whole blood; chain pairing was not available.

TCRdb re-called the 5' RACE reads through MiXCR, storing one row per CDR3 protein. Among about 22,000 distinct CDR3 sequences listed, about 5% were seen once. Study-level results: Matching with VDJdb favored anti-spike CD8 responses (missing private and CD4 specificities).

The germline gives CDR1 SGHVS, CDR2 FQNEAQ. The CDR3 is 16 amino acids. V shed 4 bases and J 6 bases; nucleotides not matched to a gene: 9. Material: whole blood. The source of this sequence is an adult who was a healthcare worker with PCR-confirmed SARS-CoV-2 infection or an uninfected control (not recorded which). This rearrangement joins TRBV7-8 to TRBJ1-1; TRBD1 agrees at 12 bases. Written as DNA, the CDR3 is TGTGCCAGCAGCTCGAAACCGGGACAGGGGGCTGCTGAAGCTTTCTTT. It specifies CASSSKPGQGAAEAFF.